The clone carrying this TCR beta chain was counted at least ten times. Per germline, CDR1 MNHNS and CDR2 SASEGT. The CDR3 has 13 residues. Trimming took 8 bases from V and 6 from J, leaving 14 bases between them. Preparing the TCRbeta library involved the use of unique molecular identifiers. TCRdb re-called the PCR reads with MiXCR, one entry per CDR3 protein. The sample has 400,000 to 450,000 distinct CDR3 sequences, 43% seen once; the top ten hold approximately 30%. This sample was included in a study of T-cell reconstitution after alpha-beta-depleted transplantation in children. The sample consisted of PBMCs, taken before TCRalphabeta/CD19-depleted stem cell transplant. The receptor was derived from a girl aged 2 to 9 with aplastic anemia, due to receive a stem cell transplant. V gene TRBV6-1 combines with J gene TRBJ1-5; tentative D call: TRBD1 (5 bases). CDR3 nucleotide sequence: TGTGCCAGCGATTCATCGGGGGGTCAGCCCCAGCATTTT. Translating gives CASDSSGGQPQHF.